Below, 15 T cell receptor beta chains from the same sample are listed, as sequenced in a study of T cell responses to AZD1222 COVID-19 vaccine. This table comes from immunoSEQ multiplex PCR, and its TCRdb copy is limited to in-frame clones, with some not included. The table records roughly 90,000 clones, around nine tenths of them present only once. The sample was peripheral blood, taken on day 0 of MenACWY control vaccination. All receptors come from an adult in good health.

CDR3 nucleotide sequence: TGTGCCAGCTGTCGCGGGGGGGACAATGAGCAGTTCTTC. Translated: CASCRGGDNEQFF. The chain combines TRBV6-6 with TRBJ2-1, with 9 bases fitting TRBD2. Germline V gene sequence: CDR1 MNHNY, CDR2 SVGAGI (reference sequence). The CDR3 loop spans 13 amino acids. Unmatched junction bases numbered 4, after V lost 8 bases and J lost 5 bases.

The V gene is TRBV15, the J gene TRBJ2-7; unclear D gene. The V gene lost 1 base and the J gene lost 0 bases, with 4 bases spanning the gap. Looked up from germline, CDR1 is LNHNV and CDR2 is YYDKDF (reference sequence). There are 13 residues in the CDR3. CDR3 nucleotide sequence: TGTGCCACCAGCAGAGTTGACTCCTACGAGCAGTACTTC. Its protein product is CATSRVDSYEQYF.

The chain couples TRBV3-1 (or the pseudogene TRBV3-2) to TRBJ2-7; 9 bases are shared with TRBD1. Germline V gene data show CDR1 as LGHDT and CDR2 as YNNKEL (reference sequence). J lost 3 bases, V lost 2 bases, and 5 bases had no gene match. This CDR3 is built from 15 residues. This chain's CDR3 is CASSQIDRGGYEQYF. The CDR3 DNA follows: TGTGCCAGCAGCCAAATTGACAGGGGGGGCTACGAGCAGTACTTC.

The genes are TRBV5-5 and TRBJ2-2, with D perhaps assigned TRBD1 or TRBD2 (5 bases each). The CDR3 extends over 15 amino acids. Trimming took off 2 bases at V and 1 base at J, with 9 bases between the two ends. Germline V gene data show CDR1 as SGHKS and CDR2 as YYEKEE (reference sequence). The CDR3 DNA sequence: TGTGCCAGCAGCTTCGGGGCAGGGAACACCGGGGAGCTGTTTTTT. Translation gives CASSFGAGNTGELFF.

The rearrangement uses TRBV2 and TRBJ2-6, with D maybe TRBD2 (5 bases). The CDR3 spans 14 residues. Trimming removed 4 bases from V and 2 bases from J, with 6 bases in between. Germline values: CDR1 SNHLY, CDR2 FYNNEI. CDR3 nucleotide sequence: TGTGCCAGCAGTGGGACTGCTGGGGCCAACGTCCTGACTTTC. Its translation: CASSGTAGANVLTF.

With respect to this clone: The sample contains more than one DNA sequence encoding this CDR3. The chain combines TRBV28 with TRBJ1-1; maybe TRBD1 (5 bases). Looked up from germline, CDR1 is MDHEN and CDR2 is SYDVKM. The CDR3 extends over 11 amino acids. The V and J ends lost 6 bases and 6 bases respectively, with 8 bases between them. CDR3 DNA: TGTGCCAGCAGGGGACGGCCTGAAGCTTTCTTT. Amino acid sequence: CASRGRPEAFF. Full variable domain (rest looked up from reference TRBV28 and TRBJ1-1): DVKVTQSSRYLVKRTGEKVFLECVQDMDHENMFWYRQDPGLGLRLIYFSYDVKMKEKGDIPEGYSVSREKKERFSLILESASTNQTSMYLCASRGRPEAFFGQGTRLTVV.

This chain uses TRBV5-6 with TRBJ2-7; 8 bases fit TRBD1. This CDR3 has 15 amino acids. Per germline, CDR1 SGHDT and CDR2 YYEEEE. V trimming: 4 bases; J trimming: 4 bases; junction bases outside the gene matches: 10. CDR3 loop: CASSPRWQGAYEQYF. DNA for the CDR3: TGTGCCAGCAGCCCTCGGTGGCAGGGGGCTTACGAGCAGTACTTC. The full variable domain, in which reference TRBV5-6 and TRBJ2-7 provide the parts outside the CDR3, is DAGVTQSPTHLIKTRGQQVTLRCSPKSGHDTVSWYQQALGQGPQFIFQYYEEEERQRGNFPDRFSGHQFPNYSSELNVNALLLGDSALYLCASSPRWQGAYEQYFGPGTRLTVT.

The chain recombines TRBV2 with TRBJ1-2; D not resolved. This CDR3 has 13 amino acids. CDR1 and CDR2 from the germline V gene are SNHLY and FYNNEI. Trimming stripped 2 bases from V and 2 bases from J, with 6 bases between. This chain's CDR3 is CASSETVNYGYTF. CDR3 sequence (DNA): TGTGCCAGCAGTGAAACAGTAAACTATGGCTACACCTTC.

The V gene is TRBV19, the J gene TRBJ1-1; 7 bases map to TRBD1. V gave up 2 bases and J gave up 7 bases; unmatched junction bases: 1. This CDR3 has 12 amino acids. Looked up from germline, CDR1 is LNHDA and CDR2 is SQIVND (reference sequence). DNA for the CDR3: TGTGCCAGTAGTATACAGGGGGGTGAAGCTTTCTTT. Translated, it gives CASSIQGGEAFF.

Concerning this clone: This sample includes further DNA sequences coding for the same CDR3. The genes are TRBV27 and TRBJ2-1; D call uncertain. The CDR3 sequence is 13 residues long. The ends were cut back, 2 bases at V and 2 bases at J, with 4 bases in the middle. CDR1 MNHEY and CDR2 SMNVEV come from the germline V gene (reference sequence). CDR3 nucleotides: TGTGCCAGCAGTTTACGTCCCTACAATGAGCAGTTCTTC. This codes for CASSLRPYNEQFF.

This chain connects TRBV4-1 to TRBJ2-2, with 9 nucleotides matching TRBD2. J lost 4 bases, V lost 1 base, and 7 bases had no gene match. The CDR3 runs to 17 residues. The germline CDR1 and CDR2 sequences are MGHRA and YSYEKL. The CDR3 nucleotides are TGCGCCAGCAGCCAAGGGTTTACTAGCGGGCCCACCGGGGAGCTGTTTTTT. Translated: CASSQGFTSGPTGELFF.

The chain has TRBV9 and TRBJ1-2; D gene unclear. The CDR3 extends over 14 amino acids. Trimming shortened V by 3 bases and J by 7 bases, and 16 bases separated the two germline ends. Germline V lookup: CDR1 SGDLS, CDR2 YYNGEE. The CDR3 nucleotides are TGTGCCAGCAGCGCCCGCGGGAGAAAGGGTGGCTACACCTTC. It yields the protein CASSARGRKGGYTF.

This chain links TRBV21-1 with TRBJ2-7; the listed D gene, TRBD2, was not tested against the DNA. TRBV21-1 is flagged as a pseudogene. This CDR3 has 12 residues. CDR3 nucleotides: TGTGCCAGCAGCTGCCGCGCGGACGAGCAGTACTTC. Its translation: CASSCRADEQYF.

The chain recombines TRBV6-2 or TRBV6-3 with TRBJ1-5; maybe TRBD1 (5 bases). The CDR3 extends over 13 amino acids. Looked up from germline, CDR1 is MNHEY and CDR2 is SVGEGT. V dropped 5 bases and J dropped 3 bases, with 8 bases sitting between them. The CDR3: CASSRDLNQPQHF. CDR3 bases: TGTGCCAGCAGTCGGGACCTCAATCAGCCCCAGCATTTT.

In its sample, this clone was seen once. V gene TRBV27 combines with J gene TRBJ1-1; no clear D gene. The CDR3 spans 16 residues. The V gene's germline CDR1 is MNHEY and CDR2 SMNVEV (reference sequence). V dropped 2 bases and J dropped 0 bases, with 13 bases sitting between them. This CDR3 reads CASSLRPRVMNTEAFF. CDR3 nucleotides: TGTGCCAGCAGTTTAAGGCCCAGAGTCATGAACACTGAAGCTTTCTTT.